The 14 T cell receptor beta chains below were found in one sample sequenced in a study of technical replicates of blood from a handful of donors. Measured with immunoSEQ multiplex PCR; TCRdb has only the in-frame clones, and not every one. The sample contains 75,000 to 95,000 clones, roughly 94% of which appear only once. Specimen: T cells isolated from PBMCs. The origin of the receptors is a human donor in good health.

The rearrangement uses TRBV4-1 and TRBJ2-3; D possibly corresponds to TRBD2 (6 bases). The germline V and J ends were trimmed by 0 bases and 6 bases, with 19 bases remaining between them. The V gene's germline CDR1 is MGHRA and CDR2 YSYEKL. The CDR3 runs 17 residues. The CDR3 sequence is CASSQDQTRGNMDTQYF. CDR3 DNA: TGCGCCAGCAGCCAAGATCAGACTAGAGGGAATATGGATACGCAGTATTTT.

J is TRBJ2-7 and V is TRBV10-2, with D maybe TRBD2 (5 bases). This CDR3 comprises 12 residues. Trimming pared 8 bases from V and 6 bases from J, leaving 14 bases between. Germline V gene sequence: CDR1 WSHSY, CDR2 SAAADI. CDR3 DNA sequence: TGCGCCAGCGGAGGTGAGCTTCCCGAGCAGTACTTC. Translated: CASGGELPEQYF.

In DNA, the CDR3 is TGTGCCAGCAGCCCCACCAGGGGCGACACCCACTATGGCTACACCTTC. Its protein is CASSPTRGDTHYGYTF. The genes are TRBV2 and TRBJ1-2, with D possibly TRBD1 on 6 matching bases. This CDR3 has 16 amino acids. V was cut by 6 bases and J by 3 bases, with 20 bases left in between. The germline V gene encodes CDR1 SNHLY and CDR2 FYNNEI.

The rearrangement joins TRBV27 to TRBJ2-7; possibly TRBD1 for D (6 bases). Deletions cut 8 bases from V and 2 bases from J, with 16 bases between. The CDR3 sequence is 14 residues long. CDR1 is MNHEY and CDR2 is SMNVEV in the germline V gene (reference sequence). This chain's CDR3 is CASGIGDTTYEQYF. CDR3 DNA: TGTGCCAGCGGAATCGGGGACACAACCTACGAGCAGTACTTC.

This chain joins TRBV2 and TRBJ2-1; no clear D. The CDR3 extends over 13 amino acids. V lost 10 bases to trimming and J lost 5 bases, with 15 bases between them. Germline V CDR1 and CDR2: SNHLY, FYNNEI. CDR3 protein: CAITGWSNNEQFF. CDR3 bases: TGTGCCATCACCGGATGGAGCAACAATGAGCAGTTCTTC.

The J gene is TRBJ2-3, the V gene TRBV6-6; 7 bases are a match to TRBD1. The CDR3 spans 14 residues. Germline-derived CDR1 and CDR2 are MNHNY and SVGAGI (reference sequence). Trimming cost V 9 bases and J 0 bases; bases outside gene matches: 6. CDR3 residues: CASTGATSTDTQYF. The CDR3 coding sequence is TGTGCCAGTACAGGGGCAACTAGCACAGATACGCAGTATTTT.

V usage is TRBV19 and J usage is TRBJ1-1; 7 positions agree with TRBD1. Germline assignment: CDR1 LNHDA and CDR2 SQIVND (reference sequence). J was trimmed by 0 bases and V by 4 bases; bases with no gene match: 11. The CDR3 runs to 17 residues. CDR3 region: CASSRSRDSDMNTEAFF. CDR3 nucleotide sequence: TGTGCCAGTAGTAGGAGCAGGGACAGCGACATGAACACTGAAGCTTTCTTT.

This chain joins TRBV6-6 and TRBJ2-7, with no clear D. CDR3 length equals 13 residues. Trimming took 6 bases from V and 3 from J, leaving 12 bases between them. The germline CDR1 and CDR2 sequences are MNHNY and SVGAGI (reference sequence). CDR3 residues: CASSLRPGYEQYF. CDR3 nucleotides: TGTGCCAGCAGCCTCCGACCGGGCTACGAGCAGTACTTC.

This clone is a singleton in its sample. The rearrangement links TRBV5-1 to TRBJ1-3; D gene ambiguous. Germline V gives CDR1 SGHRS, CDR2 YFSETQ. The CDR3 loop spans 12 amino acids. Trimming stripped 3 bases from V and 8 bases from J, with 9 bases between. CDR3 loop: CASSSRRDTIYF. The CDR3 DNA reads as TGCGCCAGCAGCTCACGACGGGACACCATATATTTT.

This chain joins TRBV15 and TRBJ2-5; TRBD1 aligns across 7 bases. CDR1 and CDR2 (germline): LNHNV, YYDKDF (reference sequence). The CDR3 spans 22 residues. J was trimmed by 3 bases and V by 0 bases; bases with no gene match: 25. This CDR3 is CATSREGFDRVYATPPKETQYF. The CDR3 nucleotides are TGTGCCACCAGCAGAGAGGGTTTCGACAGGGTGTACGCGACCCCCCCAAAAGAGACCCAGTACTTC.

The rearrangement uses TRBV28 and TRBJ1-4, with TRBD1 as a possible D gene (6 bases). The CDR3 has 14 amino acids. The ends were cut back, 6 bases at V and 3 bases at J, with 11 bases in the middle. Per the germline V gene, CDR1 is MDHEN and CDR2 is SYDVKM. Here the CDR3 DNA reads TGTGCCAGCAGAGGGGGGGCGCCTAATGAAAAACTGTTTTTT. Translating it yields CASRGGAPNEKLFF.

J is TRBJ1-1 and V is TRBV5-4, with D uncertain. Per germline, CDR1 SGHNT and CDR2 YYREEE (reference sequence). The CDR3 length is 12 residues. Deletions cut 0 bases from V and 4 bases from J, with 4 bases between. The CDR3 coding sequence is TGTGCCAGCAGCTTGGCCCTCACTGAAGCTTTCTTT. Encoded protein: CASSLALTEAFF.

The rearrangement joins TRBV5-1 to TRBJ2-3; a weak D match, TRBD1 (5 bases). Germline V lookup: CDR1 SGHRS, CDR2 YFSETQ. The V end lost 7 bases, the J end lost 2 bases, and 17 bases lay between the germline ends. The CDR3 loop spans 15 amino acids. This CDR3 reads CASATPTGSTDTQYF. The CDR3, as DNA: TGCGCCAGCGCGACCCCAACAGGATCCACAGATACGCAGTATTTT.

This chain joins TRBV4-1 and TRBJ2-7, with D possibly being TRBD1 (6 bases). CDR3 size: 16 residues. In germline, CDR1 is MGHRA, CDR2 YSYEKL. The germline V and J ends were trimmed by 5 bases and 3 bases, with 20 bases remaining between them. CDR3 DNA sequence: TGCGCCAGCAGCTCCCTCCAGACAGGCAGGGACTACGAGCAGTACTTC. It encodes CASSSLQTGRDYEQYF.